In this sample, the clone carrying this TCR beta chain turned up a few times. The antigen remains undetermined. The data originate from a study of identical twins. The study, taken as a whole, reports: High-abundance cord blood beta clonotypes had fewer insertions; memory repertoires showed none. Twin-shared out-of-frame alpha sequences were enriched for low generation probability.

CDR3 length: 16 amino acids. V shed 3 bases and J 4 bases; nucleotides not matched to a gene: 11. Germline V gives CDR1 SGHKS, CDR2 YYEKEE (reference sequence). Via MiXCR, TCRdb re-called the 5' RACE reads, giving one row per CDR3 protein. The table lists just over 450,000 distinct CDR3 sequences, approximately 15% of them singletons, with approximately 0.52% in the top ten. Among all donors, each was a healthy Caucasian. The same sample was also used in a study of yellow fever vaccine responses in identical twins.

The TCR originated in a woman younger than 35 in good health. The gene calls are TRBV5-5 and TRBJ2-3; 7 positions match TRBD2. The sample was CD4+ T cells sorted from blood. CDR3 region: CASSSTGGSGSDTQYF. CDR3 nucleotide sequence: TGTGCCAGCAGCTCCACTGGCGGGAGCGGATCAGATACGCAGTATTTT.